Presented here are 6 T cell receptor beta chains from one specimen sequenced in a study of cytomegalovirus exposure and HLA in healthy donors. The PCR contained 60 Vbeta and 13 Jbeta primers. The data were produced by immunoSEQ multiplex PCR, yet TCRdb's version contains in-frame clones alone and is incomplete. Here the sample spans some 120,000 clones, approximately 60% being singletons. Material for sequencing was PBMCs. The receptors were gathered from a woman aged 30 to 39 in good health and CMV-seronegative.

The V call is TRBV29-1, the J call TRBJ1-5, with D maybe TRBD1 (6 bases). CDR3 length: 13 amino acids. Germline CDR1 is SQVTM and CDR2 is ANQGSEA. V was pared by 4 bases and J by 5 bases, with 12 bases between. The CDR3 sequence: CSVATGPHQPQHF. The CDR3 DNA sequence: TGCAGCGTTGCGACAGGACCTCATCAGCCCCAGCATTTT.

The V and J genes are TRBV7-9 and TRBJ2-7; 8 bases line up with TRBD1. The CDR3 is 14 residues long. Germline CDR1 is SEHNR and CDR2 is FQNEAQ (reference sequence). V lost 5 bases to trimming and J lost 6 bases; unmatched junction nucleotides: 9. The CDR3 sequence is CASSPTRTGREQYF. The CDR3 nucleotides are TGTGCCAGCAGCCCCACCCGGACAGGGCGCGAGCAGTACTTC. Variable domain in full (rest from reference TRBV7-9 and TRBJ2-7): DTGVSQNPRHKITKRGQNVTFRCDPISEHNRLYWYRQTLGQGPEFLTYFQNEAQLEKSRLLSDRFSAERPKGSFSTLEIQRTEQGDSAMYLCASSPTRTGREQYFGPGTRLTVT.

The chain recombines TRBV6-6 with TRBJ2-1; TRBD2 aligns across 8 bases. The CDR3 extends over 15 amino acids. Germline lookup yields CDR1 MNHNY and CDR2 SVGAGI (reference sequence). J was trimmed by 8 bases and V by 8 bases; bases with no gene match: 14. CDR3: CASLDPGLGIDEQFF. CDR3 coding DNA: TGTGCCAGCCTAGACCCGGGACTAGGCATCGATGAGCAGTTCTTC.

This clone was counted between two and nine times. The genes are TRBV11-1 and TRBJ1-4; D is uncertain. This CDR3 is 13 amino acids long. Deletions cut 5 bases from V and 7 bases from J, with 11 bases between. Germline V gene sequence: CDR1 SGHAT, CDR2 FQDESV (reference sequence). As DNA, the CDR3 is TGTGCCAGCAGCCCCGGGCGGGGTGAAAAACTGTTTTTT. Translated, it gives CASSPGRGEKLFF.

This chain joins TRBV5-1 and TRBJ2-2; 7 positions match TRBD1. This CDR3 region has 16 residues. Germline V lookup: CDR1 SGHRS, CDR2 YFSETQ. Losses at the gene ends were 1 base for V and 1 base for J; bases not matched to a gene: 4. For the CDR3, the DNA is TGCGCCAGCAGCTTGAACTGGGACAGGAACACCGGGGAGCTGTTTTTT. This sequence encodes CASSLNWDRNTGELFF.

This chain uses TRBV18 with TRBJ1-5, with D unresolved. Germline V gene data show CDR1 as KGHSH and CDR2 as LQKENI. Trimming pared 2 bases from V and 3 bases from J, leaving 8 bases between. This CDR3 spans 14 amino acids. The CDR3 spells CASSPGGVNQPQHF. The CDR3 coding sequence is TGTGCCAGCTCACCAGGCGGAGTCAATCAGCCCCAGCATTTT.